This TCR beta chain appears in the sequencing data of a study of blood T cell repertoires in COVID-19. Study-wide background: Donors in the United States, Italy and Spain gave samples during acute or convalescent COVID-19. In each case, the material was cDNA or gDNA derived from T cells, B-cell-depleted T cells, or PBMCs.

V lost 1 base, J lost 7 bases, and 2 bases stayed unmatched. Germline CDR1 SGHDN, CDR2 FVKESK. There are 15 residues in the CDR3. Per the study methods: Reference gene primers were amplified, and this amplification served to estimate nucleated cell counts. The repertoire was sequenced with immunoSEQ multiplex PCR; TCRdb's copy has only in-frame clones and lacks some. That table furnishes V, J and clone size, whereas the DNA furnished D and trimming. The sample includes about 110,000 clones, around 81% seen only once; the top ten take about 4.7%. Source material: peripheral blood. The receptor was isolated from a human donor in a cohort sampled during active or convalescent COVID-19. The rearrangement links TRBV14 to TRBJ2-2; TRBD2 matches at 11 bases. The CDR3 sequence is CASSQASGGIGELFF. In DNA form, the CDR3 reads TGTGCCAGCAGCCAAGCTAGCGGGGGGATCGGGGAGCTGTTTTTT.